This passage covers 27 T cell receptor beta chains from one sample sequenced in a study of cytomegalovirus exposure and HLA in healthy donors. The study ran its PCR with 60 Vbeta and 13 Jbeta primers. Only in-frame clones appear in the TCRdb table, and some are missing; sequencing was by immunoSEQ multiplex PCR. The table has about 190,000 clones, 75% to 90% seen once. The sample consisted of PBMCs. The receptor set was obtained from a boy between 10 and 17 years old in good health and CMV-seronegative.

The chain recombines TRBV11-2 with TRBJ1-2; D may be TRBD1 (6 bases). Per the germline V gene, CDR1 is SGHAT and CDR2 is FQNNGV. CDR3 length: 15 residues. Trimming cost V 0 bases and J 4 bases, with 12 bases left between them. The CDR3: CASSLDRAGAYGYTF. The CDR3 region has the DNA TGTGCCAGCAGCTTAGATCGCGCGGGGGCCTATGGCTACACCTTC.

This chain links TRBV10-2 with TRBJ2-7; weak D call: TRBD1 (5 bases). V was trimmed by 6 bases and J by 2 bases, leaving 17 bases between them. There are 15 residues in the CDR3. The V gene's germline CDR1 is WSHSY and CDR2 SAAADI. The CDR3 spells CASSPALGVTYEQYF. For the CDR3, the DNA is TGCGCCAGCAGCCCGGCTTTAGGGGTGACCTACGAGCAGTACTTC.

CDR3 protein: CATDRGVTGELFF. As DNA, the CDR3 is TGTGCCACGGACAGGGGTGTCACCGGGGAGCTGTTTTTT. J is TRBJ2-2 and V is TRBV15; 9 bases agree with TRBD1. After removal of 9 bases from V and 4 bases from J, the junction contained 3 bases not matched to a gene. The CDR3 covers 13 residues. Germline V gene lookup returns CDR1 LNHNV and CDR2 YYDKDF (reference sequence).

The rearrangement uses TRBV27 and TRBJ2-5; possibly TRBD2 for D (5 bases). The CDR3 loop spans 17 amino acids. Germline CDR1 MNHEY, CDR2 SMNVEV (reference sequence). V shed 5 bases and J shed 5 bases, with 24 bases lying between them. The CDR3 bases are TGTGCCAGCAGTCGTCGGCAGTTTCGGGATAAGGTGGAGACCCAGTACTTC. It yields the protein CASSRRQFRDKVETQYF.

This chain links TRBV5-5 with TRBJ1-1; a possible D gene is TRBD1 (5 bases). The length of the CDR3 is 18 residues. V shed 3 bases and J shed 6 bases, with 27 bases lying between them. The germline gives CDR1 SGHKS, CDR2 YYEKEE (reference sequence). This CDR3 reads CASSWGAGGGALGAEAFF. The CDR3 bases are TGTGCCAGCAGCTGGGGAGCGGGCGGAGGGGCCCTCGGCGCTGAAGCTTTCTTT.

The V gene is TRBV11-1, the J gene TRBJ1-1; 7 bases agree with TRBD1. This CDR3 contains 15 residues. The V segment lost 0 bases and the J segment 1 base; nucleotides outside the gene matches: 2. The germline V gene has CDR1 SGHAT and CDR2 FQDESV (reference sequence). The chain's CDR3 is CASSLAGTANTEAFF. The CDR3 DNA sequence: TGTGCCAGCAGCTTAGCAGGGACAGCGAACACTGAAGCTTTCTTT.

This clone was found once. The V and J genes are TRBV6-5 and TRBJ2-5, with D possibly TRBD2 on 5 matching bases. The CDR3 is made up of 14 amino acids. Germline CDR1 is MNHEY and CDR2 is SVGAGI. V was pared by 2 bases and J by 5 bases, with 12 bases between. Here the CDR3 reads CASSYIDAGETQYF. CDR3 bases: TGTGCCAGCAGTTACATCGACGCGGGTGAGACCCAGTACTTC.

V is TRBV5-5 and J is TRBJ2-1, with TRBD2 identical over 7 bases. The germline V gene encodes CDR1 SGHKS and CDR2 YYEKEE (reference sequence). This CDR3 spans 13 amino acids. V shed 3 bases and J 7 bases; nucleotides not matched to a gene: 4. The CDR3 region is CASSSTSSNEQFF. In DNA, the CDR3 is TGTGCCAGCAGCTCGACTAGCAGTAATGAGCAGTTCTTC.

This clone was seen just once. The rearrangement uses TRBV27 and TRBJ1-1; 9 bases agree with TRBD1. The CDR3 consists of 16 residues. Germline V gene data show CDR1 as MNHEY and CDR2 as SMNVEV (reference sequence). Trimming at V came to 4 bases and at J to 3 bases, leaving 9 bases not matched to a gene. This CDR3 is CASSSYDGQGYTEAFF. The CDR3, as DNA: TGTGCCAGCAGTTCATATGATGGACAGGGGTACACTGAAGCTTTCTTT.

The chain has TRBV5-1 and TRBJ1-3; D is possibly TRBD1 (5 bases). The germline CDR1 and CDR2 sequences are SGHRS and YFSETQ. V was cut by 4 bases and J by 0 bases, with 14 bases left in between. The CDR3 runs to 16 residues. The CDR3 DNA reads TGCGCCAGCAGCCCCGCCTTGGGGGGCTCTGGAAACACCATATATTTT. It codes for CASSPALGGSGNTIYF.

This rearrangement joins TRBV11-2 to TRBJ2-3; 14 nucleotides line up with TRBD2. Trimming cost V 3 bases and J 2 bases; bases outside gene matches: 1. The CDR3 has 16 amino acids. Germline V gives CDR1 SGHAT, CDR2 FQNNGV. The CDR3 nucleotides are TGTGCCAGCAGCTTGACTAGCGGGGGGGCCACAGATACGCAGTATTTT. It encodes CASSLTSGGATDTQYF.

V and J are TRBV6-1 and TRBJ2-1; 7 bases fit TRBD2. Trimming removed 4 bases from V and 6 bases from J; junction bases left unmatched: 9. The CDR3 loop spans 15 amino acids. Looked up from germline, CDR1 is MNHNS and CDR2 is SASEGT. The CDR3 spells CASSGGRGVTNEQFF. Here the CDR3 DNA reads TGTGCCAGCAGTGGGGGACGGGGGGTCACCAATGAGCAGTTCTTC.

This chain uses TRBV2 with TRBJ2-7; the D gene is possibly TRBD1 (5 bases). Germline V lookup: CDR1 SNHLY, CDR2 FYNNEI. V gave up 7 bases and J gave up 2 bases, with 18 bases separating them. This CDR3 region has 15 residues. DNA for the CDR3: TGTGCCAGCAATCCTCCGTGGGGCCAGGCCTACGAGCAGTACTTC. Translation: CASNPPWGQAYEQYF.

The rearrangement links TRBV13 to TRBJ1-2; TRBD1 might be the D (5 bases). CDR1 is PRHDT, CDR2 FYEKMQ, per germline (reference sequence). V lost 1 base, J lost 8 bases, and 14 bases lay in between. CDR3 length: 14 residues. CDR3 DNA: TGTGCCAGCAGCTTAGTGGACAAACTCACGGGCTACACCTTC. Its translation: CASSLVDKLTGYTF.

The rearrangement uses TRBV11-1 and TRBJ2-7; 7 nucleotides agree with TRBD1. V dropped 5 bases and J dropped 3; count of bases not matched to a gene: 7. CDR1 is SGHAT, CDR2 FQDESV, per germline (reference sequence). The CDR3 contains 14 residues. CDR3 in DNA: TGTGCCAGCAGCCTTCGGGACAGATTCTACGAGCAGTACTTC. It specifies CASSLRDRFYEQYF.

The rearrangement joins TRBV5-4 to TRBJ1-1; D unresolved. The CDR3 extends over 14 amino acids. Germline CDR1 and CDR2: SGHNT and YYREEE (reference sequence). V dropped 0 bases and J dropped 4 bases, with 10 bases sitting between them. CDR3 protein: CASSLGPRGTEAFF. CDR3 sequence (DNA): TGTGCCAGCAGCTTGGGCCCACGGGGCACTGAAGCTTTCTTT.

CDR3 nucleotides: TGTGCCAGCAGTGACTCGTACGGGTCCGACGTCCTGACTTTC. This sequence encodes CASSDSYGSDVLTF. The chain recombines TRBV6-4 with TRBJ2-6; no clear D. The V end lost 0 bases, the J end lost 11 bases, and 11 bases lay between the germline ends. The CDR3 sequence is 14 residues long. In germline, CDR1 is MRHNA, CDR2 SNTAGT.

This chain joins TRBV6-4 and TRBJ2-3, with D perhaps matching TRBD1 (8 bases). Germline assignment: CDR1 MRHNA and CDR2 SNTAGT. Trimming took off 6 bases at V and 5 bases at J, with 15 bases between the two ends. This CDR3 has 14 residues. CDR3 nucleotide sequence: TGTGCCAGCAGCCCGACAGGGGAGGGAGATACGCAGTATTTT. Protein sequence: CASSPTGEGDTQYF.

The rearrangement uses TRBV9 and TRBJ2-7; the match to TRBD1 covers 7 bases. The length of the CDR3 is 15 residues. Germline V CDR1 and CDR2: SGDLS, YYNGEE. The V gene end was trimmed by 4 bases and the J gene end by 0 bases; junction bases not matched to a gene: 7. CDR3 bases: TGTGCCAGCAGCCGGACAGGCCAGGGCTCCTACGAGCAGTACTTC. This codes for CASSRTGQGSYEQYF.

This clone was counted a few times. The chain combines TRBV27 with TRBJ1-5; D may be TRBD1 (5 bases). The CDR3 contains 18 residues. In germline, CDR1 is MNHEY, CDR2 SMNVEV (reference sequence). Trimming stripped 5 bases from V and 0 bases from J, with 20 bases between. CDR3 in DNA: TGTGCCAGCAGTCCAGACAGCCCCGGTGTTGCTAGCAATCAGCCCCAGCATTTT. Translated: CASSPDSPGVASNQPQHF.

The chain has TRBV5-1 and TRBJ2-7; 7 bases match TRBD1. V lost 0 bases and J lost 9; bases outside the gene matches: 6. The germline CDR1 and CDR2 sequences are SGHRS and YFSETQ. The CDR3 is 13 amino acids. The CDR3 nucleotides are TGCGCCAGCAGCTTGGGGACAGGAGCAGGGCAGTACTTC. Its translation: CASSLGTGAGQYF. The full variable domain, with the rest looked up from reference TRBV5-1 and TRBJ2-7, is KAGVTQTPRYLIKTRGQQVTLSCSPISGHRSVSWYQQTPGQGLQFLFEYFSETQRNKGNFPGRFSGRQFSNSRSEMNVSTLELGDSALYLCASSLGTGAGQYFGPGTRLTVT.

The chain is built from TRBV10-2 and TRBJ1-4; 7 positions agree with TRBD1. CDR3 length: 14 residues. The germline gives CDR1 WSHSY, CDR2 SAAADI. V was clipped by 4 bases and J by 6 bases; unmatched bases: 5. The CDR3 reads CASSATGRHEKLFF. CDR3 sequence (DNA): TGCGCCAGCAGTGCGACAGGGCGACATGAAAAACTGTTTTTT.

The rearrangement links TRBV6-6 to TRBJ2-5; a weak D match, TRBD2 (5 bases). The J call is doubtful: the DNA matches TRBJ2-7 better. The CDR3 extends over 13 amino acids. Germline V CDR1 and CDR2: MNHNY, SVGAGI (reference sequence). The CDR3 loop is CASSYSGGNEQYF. CDR3 DNA: TGTGCCAGCAGTTACTCAGGAGGCAACGAGCAGTACTTC.

The V call is TRBV6-1, the J call TRBJ2-3, with 7 bases aligning to TRBD1. V shed 4 bases and J 1 base; nucleotides not matched to a gene: 8. CDR1 and CDR2 from the germline V gene are MNHNS and SASEGT. The CDR3 totals 16 residues. CDR3: CASSALTGTGTDTQYF. The DNA of the CDR3 is TGTGCCAGCAGTGCCTTGACAGGGACGGGCACAGATACGCAGTATTTT.

This clone came up once. The V call is TRBV19, the J call TRBJ2-2; no definite D call. The V end was cut by 7 bases, the J end by 5 bases, with 20 bases between. Germline V gene sequence: CDR1 LNHDA, CDR2 SQIVND (reference sequence). There are 16 residues in the CDR3. The CDR3, as DNA: TGTGCCAGTACCCCGTGGGCTATCACACCTACCGGGGAGCTGTTTTTT. It is translated as CASTPWAITPTGELFF.

The CDR3 spells CASSEMGRNSPLHF. DNA for the CDR3: TGTGCCAGCAGTGAAATGGGGAGAAATTCACCCCTCCACTTT. The chain employs TRBV2 and TRBJ1-6; no clear D. This CDR3 region has 14 residues. Germline V gene data show CDR1 as SNHLY and CDR2 as FYNNEI. Trimming removed 2 bases at V and 7 bases at J, with 9 bases between.

This rearrangement joins TRBV15 to TRBJ1-1; TRBD1 agrees at 7 bases. Germline V gene lookup returns CDR1 LNHNV and CDR2 YYDKDF (reference sequence). Unmatched junction bases numbered 8, after V lost 5 bases and J lost 2 bases. The CDR3 runs to 15 residues. CDR3 bases: TGTGCCACCAGCGAAGACAGGGCGGTTAACACTGAAGCTTTCTTT. Residues: CATSEDRAVNTEAFF.